This T cell receptor beta chain was documented in a study of shared clonotypes between healthy human individuals. For the study at large: CD4 naive and memory got three plates each, CD8 naive two, CD8 memory one.

V lost 2 bases and J lost 3, with 8 bases in between. The CDR3 is made up of 13 amino acids. Per the germline V gene, CDR1 is MNHNS and CDR2 is SASEGT. An assay was performed, and its level was deep. Evenly divided among several immunoSEQ plates was the genomic DNA of each subset. The assay was immunoSEQ multiplex PCR, and TCRdb's table has in-frame clones only and misses some. The top ten clones hold roughly 0.4% of a sample with over 1.5 million clones, around 98% of them seen once. The J gene is TRBJ2-7, the V gene TRBV6-1; D unclear. Sequencing was done on a sample of naive CD4+ T cells sorted from blood. Specified subset: CD45RA+ positively selected. This receptor was identified in a man under 40 in good health. The CDR3 reads CASSEHLRYEQYF. The DNA of the CDR3 is TGTGCCAGCAGTGAACATTTACGCTACGAGCAGTACTTC.